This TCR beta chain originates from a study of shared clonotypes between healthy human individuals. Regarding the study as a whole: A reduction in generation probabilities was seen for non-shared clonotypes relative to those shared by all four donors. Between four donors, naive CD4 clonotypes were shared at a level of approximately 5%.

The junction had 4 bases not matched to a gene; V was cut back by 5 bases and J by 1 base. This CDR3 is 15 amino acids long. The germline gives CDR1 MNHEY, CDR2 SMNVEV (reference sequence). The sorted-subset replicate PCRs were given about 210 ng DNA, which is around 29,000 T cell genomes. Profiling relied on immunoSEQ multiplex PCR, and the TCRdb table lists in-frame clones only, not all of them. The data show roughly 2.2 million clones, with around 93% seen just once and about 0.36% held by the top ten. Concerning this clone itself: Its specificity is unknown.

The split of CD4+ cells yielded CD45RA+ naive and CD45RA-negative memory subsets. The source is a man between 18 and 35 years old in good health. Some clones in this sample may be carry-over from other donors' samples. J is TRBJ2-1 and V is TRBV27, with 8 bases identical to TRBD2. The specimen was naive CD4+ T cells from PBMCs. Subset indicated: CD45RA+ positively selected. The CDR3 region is CASSPGTRSYNEQFF. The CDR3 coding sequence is TGTGCCAGCAGTCCCGGGACTAGATCCTACAATGAGCAGTTCTTC.